Listed below are T cell receptor beta chains from one sample, sequenced in a study of cytomegalovirus exposure and HLA in healthy donors. Method: immunoSEQ multiplex PCR; TCRdb's copy keeps in-frame clones and lacks some. The sample yields 120,000 to 150,000 clones, approximately 89% seen once. The sequenced material came from PBMCs. These receptors were obtained from a man younger than 35 in good health and CMV-seronegative. CDR3s include the opening cysteine and the closing phenylalanine or tryptophan. The order of the fields is CDR3 DNA, CDR3 protein, V gene, J gene, clone size, D gene, CDR3 length. D genes are given only for firm matches. Only part of the rows carry a size: once, few, many, or a class if the clone is expanded.

CDR3 DNA: TGCGCCAGCAGCATTGGACAGGGGGGATATGGCTACACCTTC
CDR3 protein: CASSIGQGGYGYTF
V gene: TRBV5-1
J gene: TRBJ1-2
clone size: -
D gene: TRBD1
CDR3 length: 14

CDR3 DNA: TGTGCCAGCAGTACAAGACAGGCTCCTGATGAAAAACTGTTTTTT
CDR3 protein: CASSTRQAPDEKLFF
V gene: TRBV28
J gene: TRBJ1-4
clone size: -
D gene: -
CDR3 length: 15

CDR3 DNA: TGTGCCAGCAGCCTACCTCATCTGACAGGGCCTGGAAACACCATATATTTT
CDR3 protein: CASSLPHLTGPGNTIYF
V gene: TRBV7-9
J gene: TRBJ1-3
clone size: -
D gene: TRBD1
CDR3 length: 17

CDR3 DNA: TGTGCCAGCTCACCATCTAGCGGGGATCCGACGAACACCGGGGAGCTGTTTTTT
CDR3 protein: CASSPSSGDPTNTGELFF
V gene: TRBV18
J gene: TRBJ2-2
clone size: -
D gene: TRBD2
CDR3 length: 18

CDR3 DNA: TGTGCCAGCGGAAAAGCGGGAGCGGAGACCCAGTACTTC
CDR3 protein: CASGKAGAETQYF
V gene: TRBV28
J gene: TRBJ2-5
clone size: -
D gene: TRBD2
CDR3 length: 13

CDR3 DNA: TGTGCCAGCAGTCCTGGAGTCACTGAAGCTTTCTTT
CDR3 protein: CASSPGVTEAFF
V gene: TRBV16
J gene: TRBJ1-1
clone size: -
D gene: -
CDR3 length: 12

CDR3 DNA: TGTGCGACCAGGACAGGGGGCTCCGAAGCTTTCTTT
CDR3 protein: CATRTGGSEAFF
V gene: TRBV19
J gene: TRBJ1-1
clone size: -
D gene: TRBD1
CDR3 length: 12

CDR3 DNA: TGTGCCAGCAGCCAAGTACGGGGTACTGAAGCTTTCTTT
CDR3 protein: CASSQVRGTEAFF
V gene: TRBV14
J gene: TRBJ1-1
clone size: -
D gene: -
CDR3 length: 13

CDR3 DNA: TGTGCCAGCAGCAGGGGACTAGCGGGGGCGCGTCAAGAGACCCAGTACTTC
CDR3 protein: CASSRGLAGARQETQYF
V gene: TRBV7-9
J gene: TRBJ2-5
clone size: -
D gene: TRBD2
CDR3 length: 17

CDR3 DNA: TGCGCCAGCAGTGAGACTAGCGGGGGGCTGGAGACCCAGTACTTC
CDR3 protein: CASSETSGGLETQYF
V gene: TRBV10-1
J gene: TRBJ2-5
clone size: -
D gene: TRBD2
CDR3 length: 15

CDR3 DNA: TGTGCCAGCAGCTTGGGTCAGGGGGCTAACTATGGCTACACCTTC
CDR3 protein: CASSLGQGANYGYTF
V gene: TRBV5-6
J gene: TRBJ1-2
clone size: -
D gene: TRBD1
CDR3 length: 15

CDR3 DNA: TGTGCCAGCAGCAATTGGGGGGATCAGCCCCAGCATTTT
CDR3 protein: CASSNWGDQPQHF
V gene: TRBV7-2
J gene: TRBJ1-5
clone size: few
D gene: -
CDR3 length: 13

CDR3 DNA: TGTGCCAGTAGGGTACAGGGAGTAGAGACCCAGTACTTC
CDR3 protein: CASRVQGVETQYF
V gene: TRBV19
J gene: TRBJ2-5
clone size: -
D gene: -
CDR3 length: 13

CDR3 DNA: TGTGCCAGCAGCCAAGATTGGCTAGCGGGAAGGGAGACCCAGTACTTC
CDR3 protein: CASSQDWLAGRETQYF
V gene: TRBV14
J gene: TRBJ2-5
clone size: -
D gene: TRBD2
CDR3 length: 16

CDR3 DNA: TGTGCCACCGGACTAGCGGGAGGGAGGGGGGAGACCCAGTACTTC
CDR3 protein: CATGLAGGRGETQYF
V gene: TRBV19
J gene: TRBJ2-5
clone size: -
D gene: TRBD2
CDR3 length: 15

CDR3 DNA: TGCGCCAGCAGCCAAACGGGACAGGGGAATGGCTACACCTTC
CDR3 protein: CASSQTGQGNGYTF
V gene: TRBV4-1
J gene: TRBJ1-2
clone size: -
D gene: TRBD1
CDR3 length: 14

CDR3 DNA: TGTGCCAGCAGCTTAGTCCCCGGCAGGGCCAACACCGGGGAGCTGTTTTTT
CDR3 protein: CASSLVPGRANTGELFF
V gene: TRBV13
J gene: TRBJ2-2
clone size: -
D gene: -
CDR3 length: 17

CDR3 DNA: TGTGCCTGGAGCCAAACCGGGACTAGCGGGGGGCTCCACGATACGCAGTATTTT
CDR3 protein: CAWSQTGTSGGLHDTQYF
V gene: TRBV30
J gene: TRBJ2-3
clone size: -
D gene: TRBD2
CDR3 length: 18

CDR3 DNA: TGTGCCACCACCGGGCCGCGGGAGGAGACCCAGTACTTC
CDR3 protein: CATTGPREETQYF
V gene: TRBV10-3
J gene: TRBJ2-5
clone size: -
D gene: TRBD2
CDR3 length: 13

CDR3 DNA: TGTGCCAGCAGCTCAAGCCTCTCCTACAATGAGCAGTTCTTC
CDR3 protein: CASSSSLSYNEQFF
V gene: TRBV14
J gene: TRBJ2-1
clone size: -
D gene: -
CDR3 length: 14

CDR3 DNA: TGTGCTAGTGGTTTACCGGGGATTCAGCCCCAGCATTTT
CDR3 protein: CASGLPGIQPQHF
V gene: TRBV12-5
J gene: TRBJ1-5
clone size: -
D gene: -
CDR3 length: 13

CDR3 DNA: TGTGCCAGCAGTGAGCGGGAGGTGTCTTACAATGAGCAGTTCTTC
CDR3 protein: CASSEREVSYNEQFF
V gene: TRBV9
J gene: TRBJ2-1
clone size: -
D gene: TRBD2
CDR3 length: 15

CDR3 DNA: TGTGCCAGCAGTTTACCCTACCCCGACACAAGTCTGAACACCGGGGAGCTGTTTTTT
CDR3 protein: CASSLPYPDTSLNTGELFF
V gene: TRBV27
J gene: TRBJ2-2
clone size: -
D gene: -
CDR3 length: 19

CDR3 DNA: TGCGCCAGCAGCCAAAACCCAGGGGAGTACGAGCAGTACTTC
CDR3 protein: CASSQNPGEYEQYF
V gene: TRBV4-1
J gene: TRBJ2-7
clone size: few
D gene: -
CDR3 length: 14

CDR3 DNA: TGTGCCATCAGTGCCTTAACTGGGACAGGGGGCTTCTACGAGCAGTACTTC
CDR3 protein: CAISALTGTGGFYEQYF
V gene: TRBV10-3
J gene: TRBJ2-7
clone size: -
D gene: TRBD1
CDR3 length: 17

CDR3 DNA: TGTGCCAGCAGCTTAGTTTCAGCGGGGTTCTACGAGCAGTACTTC
CDR3 protein: CASSLVSAGFYEQYF
V gene: TRBV11-2
J gene: TRBJ2-7
clone size: -
D gene: TRBD2
CDR3 length: 15

CDR3 DNA: TGTGCCAGCAGTCCAGAGGGCATTGACTACAATGAGCAGTTCTTC
CDR3 protein: CASSPEGIDYNEQFF
V gene: TRBV6-1
J gene: TRBJ2-1
clone size: -
D gene: -
CDR3 length: 15

CDR3 DNA: TGTGCCAGCAGCTTGCGCCAAATGGGGGGAGTCAGTACAGATACGCAGTATTTT
CDR3 protein: CASSLRQMGGVSTDTQYF
V gene: TRBV5-6
J gene: TRBJ2-3
clone size: once
D gene: -
CDR3 length: 18

CDR3 DNA: TGTGCCAGTAGTATGGGGGACAGTCGCTCCTATAATTCACCCCTCCACTTT
CDR3 protein: CASSMGDSRSYNSPLHF
V gene: TRBV19
J gene: TRBJ1-6
clone size: -
D gene: TRBD1
CDR3 length: 17

CDR3 DNA: TGTGCCAGCAGCCTACCGGGACAGGGACCCCGGGAGCAGTACTTC
CDR3 protein: CASSLPGQGPREQYF
V gene: TRBV5-4
J gene: TRBJ2-7
clone size: -
D gene: TRBD1
CDR3 length: 15

CDR3 DNA: TGTGCCAGCAGTTACCTGGGGGGGCCGGGCGAGACCCAGTACTTC
CDR3 protein: CASSYLGGPGETQYF
V gene: TRBV6-5
J gene: TRBJ2-5
clone size: once
D gene: -
CDR3 length: 15

CDR3 DNA: TGCGCCAGCGGGGACAGGGTTGGCACCGGGGAGCTGTTTTTT
CDR3 protein: CASGDRVGTGELFF
V gene: TRBV23-1
J gene: TRBJ2-2
clone size: -
D gene: TRBD1
CDR3 length: 14

CDR3 DNA: TGTGCCAGCAGACCCCGGGACAGGGGATACCAGCCCCAGCATTTT
CDR3 protein: CASRPRDRGYQPQHF
V gene: TRBV27
J gene: TRBJ1-5
clone size: -
D gene: TRBD1
CDR3 length: 15

CDR3 DNA: TGTGCCAGCAGCCACCTCGGTCGGGGTCAGACCCAGTACTTC
CDR3 protein: CASSHLGRGQTQYF
V gene: TRBV6-6
J gene: TRBJ2-5
clone size: -
D gene: -
CDR3 length: 14

CDR3 DNA: TGTGCCAGTAGTTGGCCCGGACTAGCGGAAAACATTCAGTACTTC
CDR3 protein: CASSWPGLAENIQYF
V gene: TRBV19
J gene: TRBJ2-4
clone size: once
D gene: TRBD2
CDR3 length: 15

CDR3 DNA: TGTGCCAGCAGCGGCCGGACAGGAACAGATAATAACTATGGCTACACCTTC
CDR3 protein: CASSGRTGTDNNYGYTF
V gene: TRBV9
J gene: TRBJ1-2
clone size: -
D gene: TRBD1
CDR3 length: 17

CDR3 DNA: TGTGCCAGCAGTTTTACGGGCTCCTACAATGAGCAGTTCTTC
CDR3 protein: CASSFTGSYNEQFF
V gene: TRBV27
J gene: TRBJ2-1
clone size: -
D gene: -
CDR3 length: 14

CDR3 DNA: TGTGCCAGCAGCTTAGTTCTGGGGCAGGGGCCTGGCTACACCTTC
CDR3 protein: CASSLVLGQGPGYTF
V gene: TRBV11-3
J gene: TRBJ1-2
clone size: -
D gene: -
CDR3 length: 15

CDR3 DNA: TGTGCCAGCAGCTCGCTCAGGCAAATCAACTATGGCTACACCTTC
CDR3 protein: CASSSLRQINYGYTF
V gene: TRBV11-2
J gene: TRBJ1-2
clone size: -
D gene: -
CDR3 length: 15

CDR3 DNA: TGTGCCTGGAGTGTATCACAGTCTGGAAACACCATATATTTT
CDR3 protein: CAWSVSQSGNTIYF
V gene: TRBV30
J gene: TRBJ1-3
clone size: -
D gene: -
CDR3 length: 14

CDR3 DNA: TGTGCCAGCAGCGTAGACGGGCGGGGGACCCAGTACTTC
CDR3 protein: CASSVDGRGTQYF
V gene: TRBV9
J gene: TRBJ2-5
clone size: -
D gene: -
CDR3 length: 13